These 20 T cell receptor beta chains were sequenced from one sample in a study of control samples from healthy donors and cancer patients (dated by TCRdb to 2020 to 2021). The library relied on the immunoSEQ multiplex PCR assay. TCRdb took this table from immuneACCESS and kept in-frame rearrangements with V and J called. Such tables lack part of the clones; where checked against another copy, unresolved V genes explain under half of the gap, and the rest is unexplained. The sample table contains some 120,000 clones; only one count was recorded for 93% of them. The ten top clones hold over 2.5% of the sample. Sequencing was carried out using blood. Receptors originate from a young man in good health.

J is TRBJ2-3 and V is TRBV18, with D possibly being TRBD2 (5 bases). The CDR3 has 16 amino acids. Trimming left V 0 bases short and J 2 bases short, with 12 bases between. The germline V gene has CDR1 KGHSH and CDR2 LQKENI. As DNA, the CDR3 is TGTGCCAGCTCACCACCGCAGGAGGCGTTCACAGATACGCAGTATTTT. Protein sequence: CASSPPQEAFTDTQYF. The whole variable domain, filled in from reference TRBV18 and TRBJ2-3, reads NAGVMQNPRHLVRRRGQEARLRCSPMKGHSHVYWYRQLPEEGLKFMVYLQKENIIDESGMPKERFSAEFPKEGPSILRIQQVVRGDSAAYFCASSPPQEAFTDTQYFGPGTRLTVL.

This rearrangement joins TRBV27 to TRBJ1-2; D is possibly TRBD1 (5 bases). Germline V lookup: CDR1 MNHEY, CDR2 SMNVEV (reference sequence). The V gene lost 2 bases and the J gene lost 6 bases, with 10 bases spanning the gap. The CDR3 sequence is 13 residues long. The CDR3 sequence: CASSLTPGHGYTF. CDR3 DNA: TGTGCCAGCAGTTTAACTCCGGGGCATGGCTACACCTTC.

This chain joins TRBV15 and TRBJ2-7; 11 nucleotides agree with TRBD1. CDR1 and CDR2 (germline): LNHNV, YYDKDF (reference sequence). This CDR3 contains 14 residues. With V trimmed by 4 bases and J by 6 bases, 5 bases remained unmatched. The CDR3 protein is CATSMEGTGGEQYV. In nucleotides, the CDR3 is TGTGCCACCAGCATGGAGGGGACAGGGGGCGAGCAGTACGTC.

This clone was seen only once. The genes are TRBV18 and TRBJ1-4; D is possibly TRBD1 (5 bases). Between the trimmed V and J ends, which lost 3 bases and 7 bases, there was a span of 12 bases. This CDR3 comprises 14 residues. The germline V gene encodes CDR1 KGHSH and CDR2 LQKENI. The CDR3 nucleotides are TGTGCCAGCTCACCCGGGACCGGGCCTGAAAAACTGTTTTTT. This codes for CASSPGTGPEKLFF. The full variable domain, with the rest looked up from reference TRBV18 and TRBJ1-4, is NAGVMQNPRHLVRRRGQEARLRCSPMKGHSHVYWYRQLPEEGLKFMVYLQKENIIDESGMPKERFSAEFPKEGPSILRIQQVVRGDSAAYFCASSPGTGPEKLFFGSGTQLSVL.

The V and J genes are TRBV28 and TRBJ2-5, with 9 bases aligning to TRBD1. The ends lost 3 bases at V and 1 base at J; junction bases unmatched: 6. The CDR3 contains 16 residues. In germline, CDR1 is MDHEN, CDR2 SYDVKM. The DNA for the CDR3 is TGTGCCAGCAGTTTCTCCGAGACAGGGGGCCAAGAGACCCAGTACTTC. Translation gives CASSFSETGGQETQYF.

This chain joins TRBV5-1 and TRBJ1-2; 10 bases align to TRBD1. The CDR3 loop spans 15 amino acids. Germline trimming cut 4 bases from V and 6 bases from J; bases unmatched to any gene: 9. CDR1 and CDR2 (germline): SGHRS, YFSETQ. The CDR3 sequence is CASSSQEGTGDGYTF. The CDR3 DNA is TGCGCCAGCAGCAGCCAAGAGGGGACAGGGGATGGCTACACCTTC.

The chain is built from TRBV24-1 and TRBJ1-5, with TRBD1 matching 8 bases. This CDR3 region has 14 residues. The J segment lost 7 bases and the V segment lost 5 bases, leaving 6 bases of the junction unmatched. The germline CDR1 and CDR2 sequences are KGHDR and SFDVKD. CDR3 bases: TGTGCCACCAGTGCCAGGACAGGGAGACAGCCCCAGCATTTT. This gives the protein CATSARTGRQPQHF.

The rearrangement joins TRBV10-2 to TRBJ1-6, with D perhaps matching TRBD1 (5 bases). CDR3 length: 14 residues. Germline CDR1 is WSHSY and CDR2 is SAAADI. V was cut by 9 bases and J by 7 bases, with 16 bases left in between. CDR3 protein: CASGGEAKNSPLHF. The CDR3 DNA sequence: TGCGCCAGTGGGGGAGAGGCAAAAAATTCACCCCTCCACTTT.

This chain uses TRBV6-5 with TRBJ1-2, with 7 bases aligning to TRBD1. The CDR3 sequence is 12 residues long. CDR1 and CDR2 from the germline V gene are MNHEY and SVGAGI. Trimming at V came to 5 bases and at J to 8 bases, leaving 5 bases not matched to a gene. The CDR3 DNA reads TGTGCCAGCAGTCTACAGGGGAGGGGCTACACCTTC. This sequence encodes CASSLQGRGYTF.

In nucleotides, the CDR3 is TGTGCCAGCAGCATCCGGACAGGGGGCGCGAGGGAGACCCAGTACTTC. Residues: CASSIRTGGARETQYF. The chain is built from TRBV5-6 and TRBJ2-5, with TRBD1 matching over 11 bases. The V gene's germline CDR1 is SGHDT and CDR2 YYEEEE. The V and J ends lost 4 bases and 5 bases, in that order; junction bases with no gene match: 10. CDR3 length equals 16 residues.

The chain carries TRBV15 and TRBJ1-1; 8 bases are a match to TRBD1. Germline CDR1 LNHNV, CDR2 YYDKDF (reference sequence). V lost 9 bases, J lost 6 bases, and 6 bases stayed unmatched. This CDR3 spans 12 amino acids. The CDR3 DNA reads TGTGCCACGGCGGCAGGGGGCTCTGAAGCTTTCTTT. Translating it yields CATAAGGSEAFF.

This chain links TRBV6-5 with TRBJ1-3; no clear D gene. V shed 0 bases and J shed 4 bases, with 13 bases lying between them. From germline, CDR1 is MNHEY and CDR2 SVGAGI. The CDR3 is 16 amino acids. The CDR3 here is CASSYSSTIDGNTIYF. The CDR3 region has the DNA TGTGCCAGCAGTTACTCGAGTACGATAGACGGAAACACCATATATTTT.

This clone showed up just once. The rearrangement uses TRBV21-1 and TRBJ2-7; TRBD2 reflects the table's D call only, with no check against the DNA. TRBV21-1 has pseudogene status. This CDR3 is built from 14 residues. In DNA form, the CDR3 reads TGTGCCAGCACCTTAGGCGGCAGATCCTACGAGCAGTACGTC. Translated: CASTLGGRSYEQYV.

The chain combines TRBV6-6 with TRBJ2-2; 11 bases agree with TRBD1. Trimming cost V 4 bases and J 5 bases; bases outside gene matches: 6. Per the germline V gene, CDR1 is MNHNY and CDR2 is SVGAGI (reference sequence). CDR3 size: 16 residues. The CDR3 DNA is TGTGCCAGCAGTTCCACCGGGACAGGGGGGACCGGGGAGCTGTTTTTT. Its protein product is CASSSTGTGGTGELFF.

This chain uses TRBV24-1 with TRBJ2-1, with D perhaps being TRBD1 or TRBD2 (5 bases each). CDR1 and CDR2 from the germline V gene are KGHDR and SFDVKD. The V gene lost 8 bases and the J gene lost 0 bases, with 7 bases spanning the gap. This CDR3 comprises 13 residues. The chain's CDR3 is CATKGSSYNEQFF. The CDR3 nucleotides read TGTGCCACCAAGGGGAGCTCCTACAATGAGCAGTTCTTC.

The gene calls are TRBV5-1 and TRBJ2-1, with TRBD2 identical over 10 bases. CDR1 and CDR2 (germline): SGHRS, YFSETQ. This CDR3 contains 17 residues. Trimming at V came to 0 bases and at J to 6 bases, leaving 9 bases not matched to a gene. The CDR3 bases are TGCGCCAGCAGCTTGGCCCTAGCGGGGGTAAACATCAATGAGCAGTTCTTC. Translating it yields CASSLALAGVNINEQFF.

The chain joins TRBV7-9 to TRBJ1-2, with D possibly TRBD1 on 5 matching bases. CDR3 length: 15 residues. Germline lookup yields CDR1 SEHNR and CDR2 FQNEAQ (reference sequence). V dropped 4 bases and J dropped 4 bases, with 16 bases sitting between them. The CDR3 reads CASSSTLGRGYGYTF. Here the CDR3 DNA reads TGTGCCAGCAGCTCAACACTGGGAAGGGGCTATGGCTACACCTTC.

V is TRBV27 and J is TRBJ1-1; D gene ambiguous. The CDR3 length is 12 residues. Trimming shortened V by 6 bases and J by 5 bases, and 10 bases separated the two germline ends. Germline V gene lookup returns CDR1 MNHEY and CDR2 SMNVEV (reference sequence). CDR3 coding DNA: TGTGCCAGCAGCACAGTAGGAACTGAAGCTTTCTTT. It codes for CASSTVGTEAFF.

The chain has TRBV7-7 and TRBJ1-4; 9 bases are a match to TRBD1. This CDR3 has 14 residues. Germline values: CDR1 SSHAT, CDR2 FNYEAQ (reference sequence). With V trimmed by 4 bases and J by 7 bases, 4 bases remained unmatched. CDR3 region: CASSSGQGSEKLFF. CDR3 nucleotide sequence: TGTGCCAGCAGCTCGGGACAGGGAAGTGAAAAACTGTTTTTT.

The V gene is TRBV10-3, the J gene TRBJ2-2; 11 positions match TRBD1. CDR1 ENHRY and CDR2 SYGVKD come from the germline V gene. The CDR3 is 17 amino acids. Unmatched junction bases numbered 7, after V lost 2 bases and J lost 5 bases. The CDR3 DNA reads TGTGCCATCAGTGAGACGGACAGGGGGCGCGGGACCGGGGAGCTGTTTTTT. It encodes CAISETDRGRGTGELFF.